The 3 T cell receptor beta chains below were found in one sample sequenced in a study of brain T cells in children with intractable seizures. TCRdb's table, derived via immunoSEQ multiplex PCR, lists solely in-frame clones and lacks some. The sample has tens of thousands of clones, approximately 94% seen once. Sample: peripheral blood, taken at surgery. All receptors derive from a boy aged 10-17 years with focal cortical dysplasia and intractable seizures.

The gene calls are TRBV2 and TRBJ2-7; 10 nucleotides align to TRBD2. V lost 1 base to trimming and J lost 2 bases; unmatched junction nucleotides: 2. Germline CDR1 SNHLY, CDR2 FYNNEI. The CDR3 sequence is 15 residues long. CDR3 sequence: CASSEGLAGAYEQYV. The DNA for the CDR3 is TGTGCCAGCAGTGAAGGGCTAGCGGGAGCCTACGAGCAGTACGTC.

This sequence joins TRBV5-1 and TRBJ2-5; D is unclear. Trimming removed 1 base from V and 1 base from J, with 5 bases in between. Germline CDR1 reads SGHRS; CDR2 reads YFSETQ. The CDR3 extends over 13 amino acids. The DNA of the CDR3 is TGCGCCAGCAGCTTGTCATTCCAAGAGACCCAGTACTTC. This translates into CASSLSFQETQYF.

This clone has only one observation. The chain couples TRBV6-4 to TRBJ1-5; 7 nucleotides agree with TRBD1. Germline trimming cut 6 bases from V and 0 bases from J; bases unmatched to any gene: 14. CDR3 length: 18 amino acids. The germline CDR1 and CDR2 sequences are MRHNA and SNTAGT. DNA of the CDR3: TGTGCCAGCAGACCCTCCCCGGGACAGAGCTATAGCAATCAGCCCCAGCATTTT. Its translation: CASRPSPGQSYSNQPQHF.